The 24 T cell receptor beta chains reported below all come from one sample, sequenced in a study of blood T cell repertoires in COVID-19 (TCRdb year 2020). The library came from the immunoSEQ multiplex PCR assay. TCRdb obtained this table from immuneACCESS and retained in-frame rearrangements with V and J assigned. These tables miss some clones; where compared with another copy, unresolved V genes account for less than half of the shortfall, and the remainder is unexplained. Within this sample are about 320,000 clones, with roughly 90% of them counted one time only. Of the sample, 8% to 9% falls within the top ten clones. Input material: PBMCs or T cells enriched from blood (not recorded which). The receptors shown here come from a young woman who had recovered from COVID-19.

This sequence joins TRBV7-3 and TRBJ2-1, with D maybe TRBD1 (6 bases). Trimming removed 5 bases from V and 1 base from J, with 12 bases in between. This CDR3 contains 15 residues. In germline, CDR1 is SGHTA, CDR2 FQGTGA. For the CDR3, the DNA is TGTGCCAGCAGCCGGACCGGGACATCCTACAATGAGCAGTTCTTC. Translation: CASSRTGTSYNEQFF. Looking up the rest from reference TRBV7-3 and TRBJ2-1 gives the full variable domain: GAGVSQTPSNKVTEKGKYVELRCDPISGHTALYWYRQSLGQGPEFLIYFQGTGAADDSGLPNDRFFAVRPEGSVSTLKIQRTERGDSAVYLCASSRTGTSYNEQFFGPGTRLTVL.

The rearrangement links TRBV19 to TRBJ2-3; 16 nucleotides align to TRBD2. This CDR3 has 19 amino acids. V trimming: 5 bases; J trimming: 4 bases; junction bases outside the gene matches: 12. Germline values: CDR1 LNHDA, CDR2 SQIVND (reference sequence). The CDR3 coding sequence is TGTGCCAGTAGTCAGGGACTAGCGGGGGGGACCCGCCGGTCAGATACGCAGTATTTT. It specifies CASSQGLAGGTRRSDTQYF. Variable domain in full (rest from reference TRBV19 and TRBJ2-3): DGGITQSPKYLFRKEGQNVTLSCEQNLNHDAMYWYRQDPGQGLRLIYYSQIVNDFQKGDIAEGYSVSREKKESFPLTVTSAQKNPTAFYLCASSQGLAGGTRRSDTQYFGPGTRLTVL.

This chain joins TRBV4-1 and TRBJ2-1, with D perhaps matching TRBD2 (6 bases). CDR1 is MGHRA, CDR2 YSYEKL, per germline. The CDR3 spans 16 residues. V was clipped by 1 base and J by 1 base, with 11 bases between them. Written as DNA, the CDR3 is TGCGCCAGCAGCCAAGGGTACGGGAGTTCCTACAATGAGCAGTTCTTC. As protein: CASSQGYGSSYNEQFF.

CDR3 region: CASSRDYGLSYEQYF. The DNA of the CDR3 is TGTGCCAGCAGCCGAGACTATGGACTATCCTACGAGCAGTACTTC. This sequence joins TRBV6-2 or TRBV6-3 and TRBJ2-7; D is perhaps TRBD2 (6 bases). CDR3 length equals 15 residues. Germline V gene lookup returns CDR1 MNHEY and CDR2 SVGEGT. V was trimmed by 6 bases and J by 1 base, leaving 16 bases between them.

The gene calls are TRBV19 and TRBJ2-7, with 9 bases fitting TRBD1. CDR1 LNHDA and CDR2 SQIVND come from the germline V gene (reference sequence). V trimming: 6 bases; J trimming: 4 bases; junction bases outside the gene matches: 10. The CDR3 contains 15 residues. The CDR3 nucleotides are TGTGCCAGTAGAGACCGCGGGACAGGGTTTTACGAGCAGTACTTC. It translates to CASRDRGTGFYEQYF.

The genes are TRBV12-3 or TRBV12-4 and TRBJ1-4, with D maybe TRBD1 (5 bases). V shed 5 bases and J shed 6 bases, with 10 bases lying between them. The CDR3 is 13 residues long. As DNA, the CDR3 is TGTGCCAGCAGTCGGGTGGGGCATGAAAAACTGTTTTTT. Protein product: CASSRVGHEKLFF.

This chain connects TRBV15 to TRBJ1-5; D remains ambiguous. The germline V and J ends were trimmed by 0 bases and 5 bases, with 11 bases remaining between them. This CDR3 region has 15 residues. Looked up from germline, CDR1 is LNHNV and CDR2 is YYDKDF (reference sequence). The CDR3: CATSRDTGFYQPQHF. DNA for the CDR3: TGTGCCACCAGCAGAGATACGGGATTCTATCAGCCCCAGCATTTT.

CDR3 amino acids: CASRIQQGYGYTF. The CDR3 region has the DNA TGTGCCAGCAGAATCCAGCAGGGCTATGGCTACACCTTC. This chain links TRBV28 with TRBJ1-2; the D gene is possibly TRBD1 (5 bases). CDR3 size: 13 residues. Germline values: CDR1 MDHEN, CDR2 SYDVKM. Trimming removed 6 bases at V and 4 bases at J, with 12 bases between.

The rearrangement links TRBV4-1 to TRBJ1-5; D is ambiguous. CDR3 size: 15 residues. Germline-derived CDR1 and CDR2 are MGHRA and YSYEKL. V was shortened by 1 base and J by 0 bases, with 7 bases between the two germline ends. CDR3 region: CASSQVLFSNQPQHF. The CDR3 region has the DNA TGCGCCAGCAGCCAAGTTCTCTTTAGCAATCAGCCCCAGCATTTT.

The V gene is TRBV27, the J gene TRBJ1-2; D may be TRBD1 (5 bases). Germline assignment: CDR1 MNHEY and CDR2 SMNVEV (reference sequence). V shed 7 bases and J shed 2 bases, with 20 bases lying between them. CDR3 length: 16 amino acids. CDR3 bases: TGTGCCAGCACCCCCAGGATGGACGGGGGAAACTATGGCTACACCTTC. Its protein product is CASTPRMDGGNYGYTF.

This chain joins TRBV5-5 and TRBJ1-5; no definite D call. The CDR3 length is 13 residues. CDR1 SGHKS and CDR2 YYEKEE come from the germline V gene (reference sequence). With 4 bases removed from V and 1 base from J, the gap between germline ends came to 6 bases. The CDR3 DNA reads TGTGCCAGCAGCCCACGGAGCAATCAGCCCCAGCATTTT. Amino acids: CASSPRSNQPQHF.

This chain connects TRBV28 to TRBJ2-7; D uncertain. Germline loops: CDR1 MDHEN, CDR2 SYDVKM. The CDR3 extends over 13 amino acids. The V end lost 7 bases, the J end lost 2 bases, and 12 bases lay between the germline ends. The CDR3 loop is CASTYRQAYEQYF. CDR3 nucleotide sequence: TGTGCCAGCACCTATCGCCAGGCCTACGAGCAGTACTTC.

J is TRBJ1-6 and V is TRBV5-6, with a tentative D call TRBD1 (5 bases). Germline values: CDR1 SGHDT, CDR2 YYEEEE. With 3 bases removed from V and 6 bases from J, the gap between germline ends came to 10 bases. The length of the CDR3 is 14 residues. The CDR3 sequence is CASSSRQPNSPLHF. The CDR3 nucleotides read TGTGCCAGCAGCTCAAGACAGCCTAATTCACCCCTCCACTTT.

The chain joins TRBV27 to TRBJ2-7, with 11 bases fitting TRBD2. Germline CDR1 and CDR2: MNHEY and SMNVEV (reference sequence). V dropped 5 bases and J dropped 5; count of bases not matched to a gene: 20. This CDR3 comprises 19 residues. The CDR3 protein is CASSGLAGGPLGLPHEQYF. CDR3 nucleotides: TGTGCCAGCAGTGGTCTAGCGGGAGGTCCCCTAGGCCTCCCCCACGAGCAGTACTTC.

The CDR3 sequence: CASSEFSSHTGELFF. The DNA of the CDR3 is TGTGCCAGCAGTGAATTTAGCTCGCACACCGGGGAGCTGTTTTTT. The rearrangement uses TRBV6-1 and TRBJ2-2; no firm D call. The CDR3 spans 15 residues. The ends were cut back, 2 bases at V and 3 bases at J, with 10 bases in the middle. Germline V lookup: CDR1 MNHNS, CDR2 SASEGT.

The V and J genes are TRBV6-5 and TRBJ1-2; D may be TRBD1 (6 bases). The germline CDR1 and CDR2 sequences are MNHEY and SVGAGI. This CDR3 region has 12 residues. The germline V and J ends were trimmed by 6 bases and 2 bases, with 7 bases remaining between them. The CDR3 loop reads CASSDRNYGYTF. CDR3 DNA: TGTGCCAGCAGCGACAGGAACTATGGCTACACCTTC.

The chain is built from TRBV10-3 and TRBJ2-3; 8 nucleotides line up with TRBD1. Germline CDR1 reads ENHRY; CDR2 reads SYGVKD. The V and J ends lost 10 bases and 3 bases, in that order; junction bases with no gene match: 12. The CDR3 loop spans 15 amino acids. For the CDR3, the DNA is TGTGCCACCCGACAGGGGCGAGGGGTGACAGATACGCAGTATTTT. Protein sequence: CATRQGRGVTDTQYF.

The J gene is TRBJ2-1, the V gene TRBV25-1; TRBD2 agrees at 8 bases. V was pared by 0 bases and J by 8 bases, with 9 bases of the junction left unmatched. Germline CDR1 and CDR2: MGHDK and SYGVNS. This CDR3 is built from 16 residues. This CDR3 reads CASSEYSERGYHEQFF. CDR3 DNA sequence: TGTGCCAGCAGTGAATATAGCGAGCGGGGGTATCATGAGCAGTTCTTC.

V and J are TRBV21-1 and TRBJ1-2. TRBV21-1 is recorded as a pseudogene. This CDR3 has 14 residues. The CDR3 reads CASSNPPFNYGYTF. The CDR3 DNA follows: TGTGCCAGCAGCAATCCCCCTTTTAACTATGGCTACACCTTC.

CDR3: CASSQDWAGGSLETQYF. The CDR3 nucleotides are TGTGCCAGCAGCCAAGATTGGGCGGGGGGAAGTTTAGAGACCCAGTACTTC. V is TRBV3-1 (or the pseudogene TRBV3-2) and J is TRBJ2-5, with 8 bases that match TRBD2. This CDR3 comprises 17 residues. The ends lost 0 bases at V and 4 bases at J; junction bases unmatched: 10. Germline V gives CDR1 LGHDT, CDR2 YNNKEL (reference sequence).

There are a few counts of this clone. The CDR3 DNA follows: TGTGCCAGCAGCGTAGCAGGGGCCTATAATTCACCCCTCCACTTT. This translates into CASSVAGAYNSPLHF. This sequence joins TRBV9 and TRBJ1-6, with TRBD1 as a possible D gene (6 bases). The CDR3 extends over 15 amino acids. Trimming left V 0 bases short and J 2 bases short, with 6 bases between. Per germline, CDR1 SGDLS and CDR2 YYNGEE.

This chain joins TRBV4-2 and TRBJ1-3, with D possibly matching TRBD1 (6 bases). Trimming left V 0 bases short and J 4 bases short, with 19 bases between. The germline V gene has CDR1 LGHNA and CDR2 YNFKEQ. The CDR3 extends over 18 amino acids. CDR3 DNA sequence: TGTGCCAGCAGCCAAGATCTCTTATACGGGGGGCGAGGAAACACCATATATTTT. This translates into CASSQDLLYGGRGNTIYF.

Concerning this clone: Additional DNA sequences in this sample encode the identical CDR3. This sequence joins TRBV27 and TRBJ2-7; 9 positions match TRBD1. The CDR3 is 15 amino acids. The J segment lost 4 bases and the V segment lost 5 bases, leaving 9 bases of the junction unmatched. In germline, CDR1 is MNHEY, CDR2 SMNVEV (reference sequence). As DNA, the CDR3 is TGTGCCAGCAGTCTTTTGGGACAGGGCTCATACGAGCAGTACTTC. Residues: CASSLLGQGSYEQYF.

The CDR3 coding sequence is TGTGCCAGCACCGTTTCGGGGGGGGCAGGAGATACGCAGTATTTT. This gives the protein CASTVSGGAGDTQYF. This chain connects TRBV9 to TRBJ2-3; 8 bases fit TRBD2. There are 15 residues in the CDR3. Trimming cost V 6 bases and J 5 bases; bases outside gene matches: 11. Germline V CDR1 and CDR2: SGDLS, YYNGEE.